These 20 T cell receptor beta chains were sequenced from one sample in a study of patients and donors after allogeneic stem cell transplantation. TCRdb recomputed calls from the RT-PCR reads with MiXCR, one row per CDR3 protein. In the table there are more than 850,000 distinct CDR3 sequences, about a sixth of which are singletons. The sequenced sample was blood, either unsorted or a sorted T cell fraction (not recorded which). All receptors derive from a human donor who was either an allogeneic HSCT recipient or a stem cell or donor lymphocyte infusion donor (not recorded which). It is not recorded whose cells these are; they may come from a transplant donor.

A few counts support this clonotype. CDR3 sequence: CASSQSQFTRGEQYF. The CDR3 DNA sequence: TGCGCCAGCAGCCAATCCCAGTTCACCCGGGGCGAGCAGTACTTC. This chain connects TRBV4-3 to TRBJ2-7; tentative D call: TRBD2 (5 bases). There are 15 residues in the CDR3. Deletions cut 2 bases from V and 6 bases from J, with 17 bases between. The germline V gene has CDR1 LGHNA and CDR2 YSLEER.

In this sample, this clonotype turned up a few times. The chain employs TRBV12-3 or TRBV12-4 and TRBJ2-5, with D uncertain. With 2 bases removed from V and 3 bases from J, the gap between germline ends came to 7 bases. The CDR3 consists of 13 residues. The CDR3: CASSLRFKETQYF. The CDR3, as DNA: TGTGCCAGCAGTTTAAGATTCAAAGAGACCCAGTACTTC.

This clonotype was recorded a few times. The rearrangement uses TRBV7-2 and TRBJ2-3; D gene uncertain. The CDR3 totals 12 residues. Trimming shortened V by 4 bases and J by 5 bases, and 7 bases separated the two germline ends. The germline CDR1 and CDR2 sequences are SGHTA and FQGNSA. The CDR3, as DNA: TGTGCCAGCAGCTGGGCAGGAGATACGCAGTATTTT. It codes for CASSWAGDTQYF. Full variable domain (remainder filled in from reference TRBV7-2 and TRBJ2-3): GAGVSQSPSNKVTEKGKDVELRCDPISGHTALYWYRQSLGQGLEFLIYFQGNSAPDKSGLPSDRFSAERTGGSVSTLTIQRTQQEDSAVYLCASSWAGDTQYFGPGTRLTVL.

CDR3 sequence: CASSLEGTSKFF. For the CDR3, the DNA is TGTGCCAGCAGCTTAGAGGGGACTAGTAAGTTCTTC. V and J are TRBV11-2 and TRBJ2-1, with TRBD2 identical over 8 bases. The CDR3 spans 12 residues. CDR1 and CDR2 (germline): SGHAT, FQNNGV. J was trimmed by 14 bases and V by 0 bases; bases with no gene match: 3.

This chain connects TRBV5-1 to TRBJ1-3, with 11 nucleotides matching TRBD1. V trimming: 1 base; J trimming: 4 bases; junction bases outside the gene matches: 1. From germline, CDR1 is SGHRS and CDR2 YFSETQ. The CDR3 contains 15 residues. CDR3 amino acids: CASSLRTGGGNTIYF. The CDR3, as DNA: TGCGCCAGCAGCTTGAGGACAGGGGGCGGAAACACCATATATTTT.

This chain links TRBV7-2 with TRBJ2-1; D remains ambiguous. This CDR3 has 13 residues. CDR1 and CDR2 (germline): SGHTA, FQGNSA. Trimming took 5 bases from V and 8 from J, leaving 13 bases between them. Written as DNA, the CDR3 is TGTGCCAGCAGCCCACGTGTCTTTTATGAGCAGTTCTTC. Amino acids: CASSPRVFYEQFF.

This clonotype was seen many times. The J gene is TRBJ1-2, the V gene TRBV5-1, with 9 bases matching TRBD1. The CDR3 runs 13 residues. Losses at the gene ends were 2 bases for V and 6 bases for J; bases not matched to a gene: 2. In germline, CDR1 is SGHRS, CDR2 YFSETQ. Here the CDR3 reads CASSFRDRDGYTF. The CDR3 DNA sequence: TGCGCCAGCAGCTTCCGGGACAGGGATGGCTACACCTTC.

This clonotype was observed a few times. The gene calls are TRBV24-1 and TRBJ2-1; 15 bases fit TRBD2. Germline CDR1 and CDR2: KGHDR and SFDVKD. V gave up 4 bases and J gave up 4 bases; unmatched junction bases: 7. This CDR3 region has 18 residues. The chain's CDR3 is CATSERTSGRATYNEQFF. CDR3 nucleotides: TGTGCCACCAGTGAGAGGACTAGCGGGAGGGCCACGTACAATGAGCAGTTCTTC.

The rearrangement links TRBV29-1 to TRBJ1-1; D is perhaps TRBD1 (6 bases). Trimming cost V 3 bases and J 1 base, with 12 bases left between them. The CDR3 contains 14 residues. Germline values: CDR1 SQVTM, CDR2 ANQGSEA. The CDR3 DNA follows: TGCAGCGTTGACGGGGGGGCAAGGAACACTGAAGCTTTCTTT. This codes for CSVDGGARNTEAFF.

V and J are TRBV20-1 and TRBJ2-6, with 7 bases that match TRBD1. The junction had 8 bases not matched to a gene; V was cut back by 0 bases and J by 0 bases. Germline V gene data show CDR1 as DFQATT and CDR2 as SNEGSKA (reference sequence). This CDR3 is built from 18 residues. Here the CDR3 DNA reads TGCAGTGCTAGAGAGGGCAGGGGGTCAATCTCTGGGGCCAACGTCCTGACTTTC. It specifies CSAREGRGSISGANVLTF.

The CDR3 region is CASSHWTSGLGSEQYF. The CDR3 nucleotides read TGTGCCAGCAGCCATTGGACCTCAGGATTGGGGAGCGAGCAGTACTTC. The chain joins TRBV3-1 to TRBJ2-7; TRBD2 might be the D (5 bases). Germline CDR1 LGHDT, CDR2 YNNKEL (reference sequence). The CDR3 runs to 16 residues. Trimming left V 3 bases short and J 6 bases short, with 21 bases between.

This clonotype came up a few times. The V call is TRBV27, the J call TRBJ2-3; tentatively, D is TRBD2 (6 bases). Germline V CDR1 and CDR2: MNHEY, SMNVEV (reference sequence). The CDR3 length is 14 residues. V lost 3 bases and J lost 2, with 9 bases in between. In DNA form, the CDR3 reads TGTGCCAGCAGTTTTAGGGACTTCACAGATACGCAGTATTTT. This gives the protein CASSFRDFTDTQYF.

Here the CDR3 DNA reads TGTGCCAGCCTTGAACGGGCGGGGACCTACAATGAGCAGTTCTTC. Encoded protein: CASLERAGTYNEQFF. This sequence joins TRBV7-2 and TRBJ2-1; maybe TRBD2 (6 bases). The CDR3 loop spans 15 amino acids. V lost 8 bases, J lost 2 bases, and 16 bases lay in between. Germline CDR1 and CDR2: SGHTA and FQGNSA.

The sample holds many counts of this clonotype. The chain combines TRBV12-3 or TRBV12-4 with TRBJ1-3; possible D gene TRBD1, 6 bases. The CDR3 sequence is 14 residues long. The ends were cut back, 7 bases at V and 4 bases at J, with 14 bases in the middle. The chain's CDR3 is CASNPYTGGNTIYF. The CDR3 DNA reads as TGTGCCAGCAATCCTTACACAGGGGGAAACACCATATATTTT.

This clonotype has a handful of counts. This chain uses TRBV20-1 with TRBJ1-2, with TRBD1 as a possible D gene (5 bases). Per germline, CDR1 DFQATT and CDR2 SNEGSKA (reference sequence). The CDR3 length is 15 residues. The V gene lost 0 bases and the J gene lost 3 bases, with 14 bases spanning the gap. CDR3 in amino acids: CSARDPADSHYGYTF. As DNA, the CDR3 is TGCAGTGCTAGAGATCCCGCCGACAGCCACTATGGCTACACCTTC.

The genes are TRBV2 and TRBJ2-2; 9 bases agree with TRBD2. Germline V gene sequence: CDR1 SNHLY, CDR2 FYNNEI. V lost 3 bases to trimming and J lost 5 bases; unmatched junction nucleotides: 7. The CDR3 totals 16 residues. This chain's CDR3 is CASSERREGGTGELFF. CDR3 coding DNA: TGTGCCAGCAGTGAGAGGCGGGAGGGAGGGACCGGGGAGCTGTTTTTT.

The chain carries TRBV6-2 or TRBV6-3 and TRBJ1-5; weak D call: TRBD1 (5 bases). V lost 0 bases and J 6 bases, leaving 12 bases between the germline ends. The CDR3 runs to 15 residues. Germline loops: CDR1 MNHEY, CDR2 SVGEGT. Written as DNA, the CDR3 is TGTGCCAGCAGTTACTCGTCAGGGTCGGGTCAGCCCCAGCATTTT. As protein: CASSYSSGSGQPQHF.

V gene TRBV6-1 combines with J gene TRBJ2-2, with TRBD1 matching 7 bases. With 3 bases clipped from V and 6 bases from J, the junction kept 7 bases outside the gene matches. CDR3 length: 15 amino acids. Germline V CDR1 and CDR2: MNHNS, SASEGT. The CDR3 sequence is CASSDNRGPAGELFF. The DNA for the CDR3 is TGTGCCAGCAGTGACAACAGGGGCCCGGCCGGGGAGCTGTTTTTT.

The genes are TRBV29-1 and TRBJ1-1; maybe TRBD1 (5 bases). Germline V gene lookup returns CDR1 SQVTM and CDR2 ANQGSEA. The V end lost 4 bases, the J end lost 1 base, and 10 bases lay between the germline ends. CDR3 length: 13 amino acids. The CDR3 DNA is TGCAGCGTTGTGGTACAGGCGAACACTGAAGCTTTCTTT. This sequence encodes CSVVVQANTEAFF.

The rearrangement links TRBV2 to TRBJ2-1; D gene ambiguous. The germline V gene has CDR1 SNHLY and CDR2 FYNNEI. With 3 bases removed from V and 9 bases from J, the gap between germline ends came to 6 bases. This CDR3 has 11 residues. The DNA of the CDR3 is TGTGCCAGCAGTGAGAGGATTGAGCAGTTCTTC. It translates to CASSERIEQFF. Together with reference TRBV2 and TRBJ2-1, the CDR3 gives the full variable domain: EPEVTQTPSHQVTQMGQEVILRCVPISNHLYFYWYRQILGQKVEFLVSFYNNEISEKSEIFDDQFSVERPDGSNFTLKIRSTKLEDSAMYFCASSERIEQFFGPGTRLTVL.